This TCR beta chain is from a study of blood T cell repertoires in COVID-19. Study at large: Collection of acute and convalescent COVID-19 samples took place in the United States, Italy and Spain.

Adults between about 18 and 89 years of age took part from under 25 US areas. Which cohort a participant joined came from the clinical history participants gave. V gave up 4 bases and J gave up 8 bases; unmatched junction bases: 10. Germline values: CDR1 SGHTA, CDR2 FQGNSA. The CDR3 is 14 residues long. TCRdb's table, derived via immunoSEQ multiplex PCR, lists solely in-frame clones and lacks some. This sample has roughly 400,000 clones, with nearly 90% found just once. Sequenced input: PBMCs or T cells enriched from blood (not recorded which). The gene calls are TRBV7-2 and TRBJ1-2; 7 positions agree with TRBD1. This receptor was identified in a woman in her 30s who had recovered from COVID-19. This CDR3 reads CASSSRQGHTGYTF. In DNA form, the CDR3 reads TGTGCCAGCAGCTCCCGACAGGGTCATACAGGCTACACCTTC.